The T cell receptor (beta chain) under discussion was sequenced for a study of shared clonotypes between healthy human individuals. Study information: Contributing individuals were a couple of females and a few males aged 18 to 49. Overall study results and limits: Rarefaction showed sorted-subset sequencing was incomplete despite large depth. An effect of sequencing depth on clonotype sharing among donors was expected.

Profiling relied on immunoSEQ multiplex PCR, and the TCRdb table lists in-frame clones only, not all of them. The sample includes some 500,000 clones, 95% to 97% of them seen just once. The germline V gene encodes CDR1 PRHDT and CDR2 FYEKMQ (reference sequence). V was cut by 5 bases and J by 6 bases, with 25 bases left in between. The length of the CDR3 is 17 residues. Details on this clone: No antigen is known for it.

Caucasian adults residing in Nashville, Tennessee made up all the donors. J is TRBJ1-1 and V is TRBV13; a weak D match, TRBD1 (5 bases). This TCR was sampled from a woman aged 25 to 39 in good health. Sequencing used naive CD4+ T cells sorted from blood. The subset here: CD45RA+ positively selected. The CDR3 sequence is CASSTTRPAGRKAEAFF. CDR3 nucleotides: TGTGCCAGCAGCACAACCCGCCCCGCGGGGCGGAAGGCTGAAGCTTTCTTT. Based on the CDR3 plus reference TRBV13 and TRBJ1-1, the full variable domain is AAGVIQSPRHLIKEKRETATLKCYPIPRHDTVYWYQQGPGQDPQFLISFYEKMQSDKGSIPDRFSAQQFSDYHSELNMSSLELGDSALYFCASSTTRPAGRKAEAFFGQGTRLTVV.